This T cell receptor (beta chain) comes out of a study of blood T cells in healthy people across ages. Trimming took 5 bases from V and 7 from J, leaving 11 bases between them. Per the germline V gene, CDR1 is MNHNY and CDR2 is SVGAGI (reference sequence). The CDR3 spans 13 residues. Primed by a sample-barcoded 5' primer and a J-beta primer mix, a second PCR proceeded for about 6 to 12 cycles. TCRdb reprocessed the 5' RACE reads with MiXCR, giving one entry per CDR3 protein. The sample has roughly 800,000 distinct CDR3 sequences; roughly 26% are singletons. This clonotype was seen only a few times. This sample was shared with a second study, whose subject was T cells of mothers and their children.

The chain employs TRBV6-6 and TRBJ1-4; TRBD1 is a possible D gene (5 bases). Sequenced sample: blood. This clonotype originated in a boy aged 5-17 years in good health. The CDR3 sequence: CASSLRDGEKLFF. CDR3 in DNA: TGTGCCAGCAGTCTCAGGGATGGTGAAAAACTGTTTTTT.